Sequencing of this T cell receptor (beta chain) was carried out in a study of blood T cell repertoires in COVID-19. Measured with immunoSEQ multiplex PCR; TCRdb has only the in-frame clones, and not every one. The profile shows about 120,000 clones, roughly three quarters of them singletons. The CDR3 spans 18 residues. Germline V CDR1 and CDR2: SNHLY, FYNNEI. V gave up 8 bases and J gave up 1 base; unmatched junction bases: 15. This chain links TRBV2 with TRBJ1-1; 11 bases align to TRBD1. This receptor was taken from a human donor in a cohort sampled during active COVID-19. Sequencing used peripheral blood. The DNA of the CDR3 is TGTGCCAGCCGGCCTCTGGGACAGGGGGGCGAGCAGAACACTGAAGCTTTCTTT. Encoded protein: CASRPLGQGGEQNTEAFF.